One sample yielded the 18 T cell receptor beta chains listed below, sequenced in a study of blood T cells in healthy people across ages. A sample-barcoded 5' primer and a J-beta primer mix were used in a second PCR of roughly 7 to 11 cycles. MiXCR was run by TCRdb on the 5' RACE reads, yielding one entry per CDR3 protein. The sample lists approximately 1.5 million distinct CDR3 sequences, approximately 32% occurring once. Sequencing input: blood. The origin of the receptors is a woman in her thirties in good health.

This clonotype was detected only a few times. This sequence joins TRBV7-2 and TRBJ1-2; D is ambiguous. V lost 1 base to trimming and J lost 3 bases, with 12 bases between them. CDR1 is SGHTA, CDR2 FQGNSA, per germline. The CDR3 is 15 amino acids. Written as DNA, the CDR3 is TGTGCCAGCAGCTTAGTAAGTCCAGCGGACTATGGCTACACCTTC. It specifies CASSLVSPADYGYTF. The full variable domain, with the rest looked up from reference TRBV7-2 and TRBJ1-2, is GAGVSQSPSNKVTEKGKDVELRCDPISGHTALYWYRQSLGQGLEFLIYFQGNSAPDKSGLPSDRFSAERTGGSVSTLTIQRTQQEDSAVYLCASSLVSPADYGYTFGSGTRLTVV.

This clonotype has only a few counts. V is TRBV27 and J is TRBJ2-1; perhaps TRBD2 as D (5 bases). Germline V CDR1 and CDR2: MNHEY, SMNVEV (reference sequence). The CDR3 extends over 14 amino acids. Trimming removed 1 base at V and 8 bases at J, with 12 bases between. In DNA form, the CDR3 reads TGTGCCAGCAGTTTATTGATGACTAAGGATGAGCAGTTCTTC. Its protein product is CASSLLMTKDEQFF.

This chain connects TRBV30 to TRBJ2-1; 11 nucleotides agree with TRBD2. Trimming at V came to 3 bases and at J to 7 bases, leaving 8 bases not matched to a gene. This CDR3 is 15 amino acids long. Germline V CDR1 and CDR2: GTSNPN, SVGIG (reference sequence). The CDR3: CAWRQTSGIANEQFF. The DNA for the CDR3 is TGTGCCTGGAGGCAGACTAGCGGGATTGCGAATGAGCAGTTCTTC.

The genes are TRBV20-1 and TRBJ2-7; 8 positions match TRBD1. From germline, CDR1 is DFQATT and CDR2 SNEGSKA (reference sequence). The CDR3 has 14 residues. The CDR3 loop reads CSLNEQGGPGEQYF. Written as DNA, the CDR3 is TGCAGCCTAAACGAACAGGGGGGCCCCGGCGAGCAGTACTTC.

The sample holds many counts of this clonotype. The chain couples TRBV29-1 to TRBJ2-1; D is undetermined. Germline loops: CDR1 SQVTM, CDR2 ANQGSEA. The CDR3 is 13 amino acids. V was cut by 7 bases and J by 0 bases, with 10 bases left in between. This CDR3 is CSGVVSSYNEQFF. The CDR3 DNA follows: TGCAGCGGCGTGGTTAGCTCCTACAATGAGCAGTTCTTC.

A single count supports this clonotype. V and J are TRBV20-1 and TRBJ2-2; a weak D match, TRBD2 (6 bases). This CDR3 comprises 15 residues. V lost 5 bases and J 7 bases, leaving 20 bases between the germline ends. In germline, CDR1 is DFQATT, CDR2 SNEGSKA (reference sequence). Written as DNA, the CDR3 is TGCAGTGCTCAGACCACGACGGGAGCGTTCGGGGAGCTGTTTTTT. The encoded protein is CSAQTTTGAFGELFF.

This chain connects TRBV7-9 to TRBJ2-3, with D maybe TRBD1 (6 bases). Trimming took off 8 bases at V and 3 bases at J, with 15 bases between the two ends. The CDR3 has 14 residues. CDR1 is SEHNR, CDR2 FQNEAQ, per germline (reference sequence). The CDR3 nucleotides are TGTGCCAGCTTGGAGCTGGGGGCAACAGATACGCAGTATTTT. Its protein product is CASLELGATDTQYF.

The J gene is TRBJ1-1, the V gene TRBV6-1, with D unclear. The CDR3 runs 15 residues. V dropped 4 bases and J dropped 0 bases, with 12 bases sitting between them. Germline lookup yields CDR1 MNHNS and CDR2 SASEGT. The CDR3 spells CASSVRDLMNTEAFF. For the CDR3, the DNA is TGTGCCAGCAGTGTTCGGGATTTGATGAACACTGAAGCTTTCTTT.

The chain uses TRBV7-2 and TRBJ1-6, with D possibly TRBD1 on 6 matching bases. Looked up from germline, CDR1 is SGHTA and CDR2 is FQGNSA. The CDR3 extends over 13 amino acids. V was pared by 4 bases and J by 14 bases, with 15 bases between. The CDR3 reads CASSSHRVSALHF. CDR3 nucleotides: TGTGCCAGCAGCTCCCACAGGGTCTCAGCCCTCCACTTT.

V usage is TRBV19 and J usage is TRBJ2-1; TRBD2 matches at 15 bases. Germline-derived CDR1 and CDR2 are LNHDA and SQIVND (reference sequence). V lost 5 bases and J lost 6; bases outside the gene matches: 8. This CDR3 is 17 amino acids long. DNA of the CDR3: TGTGCCAGTAGTCTGGAGGCGGGACTAGCGGGAGGCAATGAGCAGTTCTTC. This codes for CASSLEAGLAGGNEQFF.

Notes on this clonotype: Sequence at one end of the junction differs from germline and may be a read error. V gene TRBV5-1 combines with J gene TRBJ2-2; D remains unclear. CDR1 is SGHRS and CDR2 is YFSETQ in the germline V gene. There are 11 residues in the CDR3. In DNA, the CDR3 is TGCACCAGCAGCTACGACAGGGAGCTGTTTTTT. Translated, it gives CTSSYDRELFF.

This clonotype appeared many times. The V and J genes are TRBV6-5 and TRBJ2-5, with a weak D call TRBD2 (5 bases). Germline loops: CDR1 MNHEY, CDR2 SVGAGI. Between the trimmed V and J ends, which lost 6 bases and 4 bases, there was a span of 6 bases. The CDR3 is 11 amino acids. The CDR3 DNA reads TGTGCCAGCAGAACTAGAGAGACCCAGTACTTC. Translation gives CASRTRETQYF.

CDR3 loop: CASSSRGTPEETQYF. CDR3 in DNA: TGTGCCAGCAGCTCCCGCGGGACACCCGAAGAGACCCAGTACTTC. The chain couples TRBV7-9 to TRBJ2-5; D tentatively fits TRBD1 or TRBD2 (6 bases each). This CDR3 has 15 amino acids. The germline gives CDR1 SEHNR, CDR2 FQNEAQ (reference sequence). V dropped 4 bases and J dropped 3 bases, with 15 bases sitting between them.

This clonotype was detected many times. V is TRBV7-2 and J is TRBJ2-7, with TRBD2 matching 10 bases. The CDR3 consists of 15 residues. V trimming: 3 bases; J trimming: 3 bases; junction bases outside the gene matches: 5. CDR1 SGHTA and CDR2 FQGNSA come from the germline V gene. Here the CDR3 DNA reads TGTGCCAGCAGCTTCGGACTAGCGGACCTCTACGAGCAGTACTTC. Translating gives CASSFGLADLYEQYF.

The chain joins TRBV3-1 to TRBJ2-7, with no clear D. The CDR3 runs 16 residues. V gave up 0 bases and J gave up 1 base, with 13 bases separating them. The germline CDR1 and CDR2 sequences are LGHDT and YNNKEL (reference sequence). As DNA, the CDR3 is TGTGCCAGCAGCCAAGAGCAATCGGCTAGTTCCTACGAGCAGTACTTC. Its protein product is CASSQEQSASSYEQYF.

This clonotype has only a few counts. This chain joins TRBV20-1 and TRBJ1-2, with TRBD1 matching over 9 bases. Trimming took 5 bases from V and 3 from J; bases not matched to a gene: 4. In germline, CDR1 is DFQATT, CDR2 SNEGSKA (reference sequence). The CDR3 has 13 residues. DNA of the CDR3: TGCAGTGCTGAGGACAGGGGCGACTATGGCTACACCTTC. Encoded protein: CSAEDRGDYGYTF.

This clonotype was observed a handful of times. V is TRBV4-1 and J is TRBJ2-1; TRBD2 matches at 8 bases. From germline, CDR1 is MGHRA and CDR2 YSYEKL. The CDR3 runs 17 residues. V trimming: 2 bases; J trimming: 0 bases; junction bases outside the gene matches: 6. CDR3 coding DNA: TGCGCCAGCAGCCAACCGGGGGGGGAGAGCTCCTACAATGAGCAGTTCTTC. Translation: CASSQPGGESSYNEQFF.

The chain joins TRBV6-1 to TRBJ2-7, with D perhaps given as TRBD1 or TRBD2 (5 bases each). CDR1 is MNHNS, CDR2 SASEGT, per germline. This CDR3 contains 14 residues. The V end was cut by 2 bases, the J end by 5 bases, with 13 bases between. The CDR3 DNA follows: TGTGCCAGCAGTGAATACCCTAGGGACCACGAGCAGTACTTC. Amino acids: CASSEYPRDHEQYF.